A single sample gave rise to the 14 T cell receptor beta chains below, sequenced in a study of CXCR3-negative and CXCR3-positive naive CD8 T cells. General observations from the study: In CXCR3-positive naive cells, the TRB CDR3s were more hydrophobic than in CXCR3-negative naive cells.

5' RACE that incorporated UMI labels was used to prepare the TRB cDNA libraries. One entry per CDR3 protein, without DNA, is what TCRdb gives after re-calling the 5' RACE reads. The specimen's table records approximately 96,000 distinct CDR3 sequences. These receptors have no known antigen. Sequencing input: naive CXCR3+ CD8+ T cells from blood. Subset specified: CD45RO-CCR7+CD27+CD95- naive CD8+ T cells expressing CXCR3 (TNR3+). The receptors stem from a human donor in good health. Some clones in this sample may be carry-over from other donors' samples.

V is TRBV14 and J is TRBJ1-3; TCRdb returns TRBD1, unconfirmable since there is no DNA. The CDR3 is 16 amino acids. Germline CDR1 is SGHDN and CDR2 is FVKESK. The CDR3 reads CASSQYRTVSGNTIYF.

The chain recombines TRBV10-3 with TRBJ2-4; TCRdb indicates TRBD1, and absent DNA this call remains unverified. The CDR3 is made up of 12 amino acids. Germline CDR1 and CDR2: ENHRY and SYGVKD. The CDR3 loop reads CAISDSGGIQYF.

V usage is TRBV25-1 and J usage is TRBJ2-7; TCRdb selects TRBD1, and the lack of DNA leaves this call unchecked. The germline gives CDR1 MGHDK, CDR2 SYGVNS. The CDR3 spans 15 residues. The CDR3 reads CASSETQGLFYEQYF.

The J gene is TRBJ2-1, the V gene TRBV15; TCRdb selects TRBD2, and the lack of DNA leaves this call unchecked. This CDR3 is built from 15 residues. Germline V gene data show CDR1 as LNHNV and CDR2 as YYDKDF (reference sequence). This CDR3 is CATSVWTRGNNEQFF.

The rearrangement joins TRBV6-4 to TRBJ1-1; TCRdb reports TRBD1, a call that lacks DNA to check it against. This CDR3 has 14 residues. Per the germline V gene, CDR1 is MRHNA and CDR2 is SNTAGT. The chain's CDR3 is CASSRYGENTEAFF.

V and J are TRBV12-3 or TRBV12-4 and TRBJ1-1; TCRdb names TRBD1, which stays unverified in the absence of DNA. The CDR3 runs 15 residues. The CDR3 region is CASSPHSQGLTEAFF.

This chain connects TRBV5-1 to TRBJ2-1; TCRdb returns TRBD1, unconfirmable since there is no DNA. Looked up from germline, CDR1 is SGHRS and CDR2 is YFSETQ. The CDR3 is made up of 16 amino acids. The CDR3: CAGSLPPPGVYNEQFF.

The chain joins TRBV12-3 or TRBV12-4 to TRBJ2-1. The CDR3 sequence is 12 residues long. CDR3 region: CASSRPYNEQFF.

J is TRBJ2-5 and V is TRBV13; TCRdb's D call, TRBD1, is unchecked because there is no DNA. Looked up from germline, CDR1 is PRHDT and CDR2 is FYEKMQ (reference sequence). This CDR3 region has 16 residues. The CDR3 spells CASRDRSGQTQETQYF.

The rearrangement joins TRBV4-3 to TRBJ2-1; no DNA is available, so the TRBD2 call from TCRdb remains unchecked. Germline-derived CDR1 and CDR2 are LGHNA and YSLEER. This CDR3 is 17 amino acids long. CDR3 region: CASSKALAGGYLDEQFF.

The chain couples TRBV12-5 to TRBJ1-5; the D call from TCRdb, TRBD1, cannot be confirmed without DNA. This CDR3 region has 16 residues. CDR1 is LGHNT, CDR2 FRNRAP, per germline. This CDR3 is CASGFYRDREGQPQHF.

The J gene is TRBJ2-1, the V gene TRBV6-2 or TRBV6-3; TCRdb's D call of TRBD2 is untestable without DNA. CDR3 length: 14 residues. CDR1 is MNHEY, CDR2 SVGEGT, per germline. The CDR3 reads CASSYVAGGLEQFF.

V usage is TRBV12-3 or TRBV12-4 and J usage is TRBJ1-4; TCRdb's assignment of TRBD1 cannot be checked, as there is no DNA. The CDR3 contains 15 residues. The CDR3 protein is CASSLSEPLNEKLFF.

The chain is built from TRBV12-3 or TRBV12-4 and TRBJ2-1. This CDR3 has 11 residues. The CDR3 spells CASSLPDEQFF.